A selection of T cell receptor beta chains follows, all from one sample in a study of CD8 T cells in ankylosing spondylitis. TCRdb recomputed calls from the 5' RACE reads with MiXCR, one row per CDR3 protein. Seen here are more than 150,000 distinct CDR3 sequences, about 9.9% observed once, and the top ten hold under 35%. Sequencing input: blood, either unsorted or a sorted T cell fraction (not recorded which). These receptors were taken from a male donor with ankylosing spondylitis or in good health (not recorded which). The CDR3 runs from the conserved cysteine through the conserved F or W. D genes are given only for firm matches. Size is omitted from some rows. Given values are once, few, many or a class for expanded clones.

V gene: TRBV5-1
J gene: TRBJ2-1
clone size: many
D gene: -
CDR3 DNA: TGCGCCAGCAGCCCCGGGGGCAACAATGAGCAGTTCTTC
CDR3 protein: CASSPGGNNEQFF

V gene: TRBV3-1
J gene: TRBJ1-5
clone size: few
D gene: -
CDR3 DNA: TGTGCCAGCAGCCAAGGGGACAGCAATCAGCCCCAGCATTTT
CDR3 protein: CASSQGDSNQPQHF

V gene: TRBV6-5
J gene: TRBJ1-3
clone size: many
D gene: -
CDR3 DNA: TGTGCCAGCAGTTACTTGGGAGGAAACACCATATATTTT
CDR3 protein: CASSYLGGNTIYF

V gene: TRBV5-1
J gene: TRBJ1-1
clone size: many
D gene: TRBD1
CDR3 DNA: TGCGCCAGCAGCGGCGGACAGGGGAGAACTGAAGCTTTCTTT
CDR3 protein: CASSGGQGRTEAFF

V gene: TRBV6-1
J gene: TRBJ2-1
clone size: many
D gene: TRBD1
CDR3 DNA: TGTGCCAGCATTCCGGGACAGGGGATCAATGAGCAGTTCTTC
CDR3 protein: CASIPGQGINEQFF

V gene: TRBV20-1
J gene: TRBJ1-6
clone size: many
D gene: -
CDR3 DNA: TGCAGTGCTAGAGCAGGAGCACTAAGCTCCTATAATTCACCCCTCCACTTT
CDR3 protein: CSARAGALSSYNSPLHF

V gene: TRBV6-1
J gene: TRBJ2-2
clone size: few
D gene: -
CDR3 DNA: TGTGCCAGCAAAAGGGGATCGAGCACCGGGGAGCTGTTTTTT
CDR3 protein: CASKRGSSTGELFF

V gene: TRBV6-2/TRBV6-3
J gene: TRBJ2-1
clone size: few
D gene: TRBD2
CDR3 DNA: TGTGCCAGCAGCCCTAGCGGGGGAAAGGTCTTC
CDR3 protein: CASSPSGGKVF

V gene: TRBV3-1
J gene: TRBJ2-3
clone size: few
D gene: -
CDR3 DNA: TGTGCCAGCAGCCAAGAAGAGCTAGCCGTAGATACGCAGTATTTT
CDR3 protein: CASSQEELAVDTQYF

V gene: TRBV25-1
J gene: TRBJ2-2
clone size: -
D gene: TRBD1
CDR3 DNA: TGTGCCAGCAGCTCTGGGGGTGGGGACAGGTACACCGGGGAGCTGTTTTTT
CDR3 protein: CASSSGGGDRYTGELFF

V gene: TRBV11-2
J gene: TRBJ1-1
clone size: few
D gene: -
CDR3 DNA: TGTGCCAGCAGCCCTTATCAGGGGTCCTCGAACACTGAAGCTTTCTTT
CDR3 protein: CASSPYQGSSNTEAFF

V gene: TRBV6-1
J gene: TRBJ2-7
clone size: -
D gene: -
CDR3 DNA: TGTGCCAGCAGTGAATTAAGAGGGCAGGGAAGAGGTAGCTGGACCTACGAGCAGTACTTC
CDR3 protein: CASSELRGQGRGSWTYEQYF

V gene: TRBV12-3/TRBV12-4
J gene: TRBJ2-3
clone size: many
D gene: TRBD2
CDR3 DNA: TGTGCCAGCAGTTTATTCCTAGCGGGAGGTTTCACAGATACGCAGTATTTT
CDR3 protein: CASSLFLAGGFTDTQYF

V gene: TRBV7-6
J gene: TRBJ1-1
clone size: many
D gene: -
CDR3 DNA: TGTACCAGCAGCTTAAATTTGGGCGCCACTGAAGCTTTCTTT
CDR3 protein: CTSSLNLGATEAFF

V gene: TRBV20-1
J gene: TRBJ2-5
clone size: many
D gene: TRBD2
CDR3 DNA: TGCAGTGCTAGAGATCGGTCCCGCCTGGCTAGCGGGATAGAAGAGACCCAGTACTTC
CDR3 protein: CSARDRSRLASGIEETQYF

V gene: TRBV18
J gene: TRBJ2-3
clone size: many
D gene: -
CDR3 DNA: TGTGCCAGCTCACCGCTAGCCGATACGCAGTATTTT
CDR3 protein: CASSPLADTQYF

V gene: TRBV20-1
J gene: TRBJ2-2
clone size: many
D gene: TRBD1
CDR3 DNA: TGCAGTGCTAGAGATCCGGGACAGGGGGGACGGGGCACCGGGGAGCTGTTTTTT
CDR3 protein: CSARDPGQGGRGTGELFF

V gene: TRBV11-2
J gene: TRBJ1-2
clone size: many
D gene: -
CDR3 DNA: TGTGCCAGCAGCTTAGATTTGGTTTCCGATGGCTACACCTTC
CDR3 protein: CASSLDLVSDGYTF

V gene: TRBV6-1
J gene: TRBJ1-1
clone size: few
D gene: -
CDR3 DNA: TGTGCCAGCAGCTCCCGGGGGGGCGTTAGCGACACTGAAGCTTTCTTT
CDR3 protein: CASSSRGGVSDTEAFF

V gene: TRBV5-4
J gene: TRBJ2-5
clone size: once
D gene: -
CDR3 DNA: TGTGCCAGCAGCTTGGGAGTCTTAGGTTTAGAGACCCAGTACTTC
CDR3 protein: CASSLGVLGLETQYF

V gene: TRBV5-1
J gene: TRBJ2-2
clone size: many
D gene: -
CDR3 DNA: TGCGCCAGCAGTGCCGGGAGTTGGTCCGGGGAGCTGTTTTTT
CDR3 protein: CASSAGSWSGELFF

V gene: TRBV21-1
J gene: TRBJ2-3
clone size: many
D gene: -
CDR3 DNA: TGTGCCAGCAGCAAAGCCAGGGGGCGCGGGACAGATACGCAGTATTTT
CDR3 protein: CASSKARGRGTDTQYF

V gene: TRBV12-3/TRBV12-4
J gene: TRBJ1-2
clone size: many
D gene: -
CDR3 DNA: TGTGCCAGCAGTTTAGATGGACATGGCTACACCTTC
CDR3 protein: CASSLDGHGYTF

V gene: TRBV7-6
J gene: TRBJ2-1
clone size: few
D gene: TRBD2
CDR3 DNA: TGTGCCAGCAGCACCCGAAGCGAACTAGCGGGAGGGCAGAATGAGCAGTTCTTC
CDR3 protein: CASSTRSELAGGQNEQFF

V gene: TRBV27
J gene: TRBJ2-3
clone size: -
D gene: -
CDR3 DNA: TGTGCCAGCAGTTTTCTGGGGGAAGATACGCAGTATTTT
CDR3 protein: CASSFLGEDTQYF

V gene: TRBV2
J gene: TRBJ2-5
clone size: many
D gene: -
CDR3 DNA: TGTGCCAGCAATAGCGAGGGGCCAGAGACCCAGTACTTC
CDR3 protein: CASNSEGPETQYF

V gene: TRBV6-1
J gene: TRBJ1-3
clone size: few
D gene: TRBD1
CDR3 DNA: TGTGCCAGCACCCGCGGGGGACAGGGGAGTTCTGGAAACACCATATATTTT
CDR3 protein: CASTRGGQGSSGNTIYF

V gene: TRBV29-1
J gene: TRBJ2-7
clone size: -
D gene: -
CDR3 DNA: TGCAGCGTTGGAGAGGGCGACTACGAGCAGTACTTC
CDR3 protein: CSVGEGDYEQYF

V gene: TRBV5-1
J gene: TRBJ2-5
clone size: many
D gene: TRBD2
CDR3 DNA: TGCGCCAGCAGACTAGCGGGGTTCCAAGAGACCCAGTACTTC
CDR3 protein: CASRLAGFQETQYF

V gene: TRBV6-1
J gene: TRBJ2-7
clone size: -
D gene: TRBD2
CDR3 DNA: TGTGCCAGCAGTCACGCGGGGGGGGCGGCCTACGAGCAGTACTTC
CDR3 protein: CASSHAGGAAYEQYF

V gene: TRBV6-1
J gene: TRBJ2-5
clone size: few
D gene: TRBD1
CDR3 DNA: TGTGCCAGCAGTGTTGGGACAGGGGGCTTCCAAGAGACCCAGTACTTC
CDR3 protein: CASSVGTGGFQETQYF

V gene: TRBV11-3
J gene: TRBJ1-6
clone size: few
D gene: -
CDR3 DNA: TGTGCCAGCAGCTTTCTATTAGAGAATTCACCCCTCCACTTT
CDR3 protein: CASSFLLENSPLHF

V gene: TRBV9
J gene: TRBJ2-7
clone size: -
D gene: TRBD2
CDR3 DNA: TGTGCCAGCAGCGTAGGCGAACTAGCGGGTTACGAGCAGTACTTC
CDR3 protein: CASSVGELAGYEQYF

V gene: TRBV2
J gene: TRBJ1-1
clone size: -
D gene: -
CDR3 DNA: TGTGCCATAGAGGGCACCGGGGGGGCGAACACTGAAGCTTTCTTT
CDR3 protein: CAIEGTGGANTEAFF

V gene: TRBV29-1
J gene: TRBJ1-2
clone size: few
D gene: TRBD1
CDR3 DNA: TGCAGCGTGGAAGGGACAGGGGTTAGCGGTGGCTACACCTTC
CDR3 protein: CSVEGTGVSGGYTF

V gene: TRBV3-1
J gene: TRBJ1-1
clone size: -
D gene: -
CDR3 DNA: TGTGCCAGCAGCCGTGGGAGGGGGGCTCTCTTT
CDR3 protein: CASSRGRGALF

V gene: TRBV20-1
J gene: TRBJ1-1
clone size: many
D gene: -
CDR3 DNA: TGCAGTGCAGGGAGGGGTAAATGGACTGAAGCTTTCTTT
CDR3 protein: CSAGRGKWTEAFF

V gene: TRBV14
J gene: TRBJ1-4
clone size: many
D gene: TRBD1
CDR3 DNA: TGTGCCAGCAGCCCACTATGGGACAGTAATGAAAAACTGTTTTTT
CDR3 protein: CASSPLWDSNEKLFF

V gene: TRBV6-5
J gene: TRBJ1-5
clone size: -
D gene: TRBD1
CDR3 DNA: TGTGCCAGCAGTTCTCACGGACAGGGTACCGGGCCCCAGCATTTT
CDR3 protein: CASSSHGQGTGPQHF

V gene: TRBV5-1
J gene: TRBJ2-5
clone size: -
D gene: -
CDR3 DNA: TGCGCCAGCAGCTTGCATCTGTTGGAGACCCAGTACTTC
CDR3 protein: CASSLHLLETQYF

V gene: TRBV11-2
J gene: TRBJ2-3
clone size: many
D gene: -
CDR3 DNA: TGTGCCAGCAGCTTAACAGGATTAAGCACAGATACGCAGTATTTT
CDR3 protein: CASSLTGLSTDTQYF

V gene: TRBV29-1
J gene: TRBJ2-3
clone size: many
D gene: -
CDR3 DNA: TGCAGCGTTTATACCACCGGGGGCCCAACAGATACGCAGTATTTT
CDR3 protein: CSVYTTGGPTDTQYF

V gene: TRBV3-1
J gene: TRBJ1-6
clone size: -
D gene: -
CDR3 DNA: TGTGCCAGCAGCCAAGAGGCTCGTACACCCCTCCACTTT
CDR3 protein: CASSQEARTPLHF

V gene: TRBV11-3
J gene: TRBJ2-5
clone size: -
D gene: TRBD1
CDR3 DNA: TGTGCCAGCAGCTTAGGAGGGACAGGGGGCAGAATGTTAACCCAGTACTTC
CDR3 protein: CASSLGGTGGRMLTQYF

V gene: TRBV3-1
J gene: TRBJ2-5
clone size: many
D gene: -
CDR3 DNA: TGTGCCAGCAGCCAAGAGCTGGAGACCCAGTACTTC
CDR3 protein: CASSQELETQYF

V gene: TRBV6-2/TRBV6-3
J gene: TRBJ1-4
clone size: many
D gene: -
CDR3 DNA: TGTGCCAGCAGTATCACCTTACAGGGCGCGGAAGTGTTTTTT
CDR3 protein: CASSITLQGAEVFF

V gene: TRBV20-1
J gene: TRBJ2-7
clone size: many
D gene: TRBD2
CDR3 DNA: TGCAGTGCTAGAGGGACTAGACTCTCATACGAGCAGTACTTC
CDR3 protein: CSARGTRLSYEQYF

V gene: TRBV3-1
J gene: TRBJ2-2
clone size: few
D gene: TRBD2
CDR3 DNA: TGTGCCAGCAGCCAAGTCCGGACTAGCGCTTCCGGGGAGCTGTTTTTT
CDR3 protein: CASSQVRTSASGELFF

V gene: TRBV6-5
J gene: TRBJ2-1
clone size: many
D gene: TRBD2
CDR3 DNA: TGTGCCAGCAGTCGGCCGGGACTACCCAATGAGCAGTTCTTC
CDR3 protein: CASSRPGLPNEQFF

V gene: TRBV6-5
J gene: TRBJ1-1
clone size: many
D gene: -
CDR3 DNA: TGTGCCAGCAGTTCCTCACAGGGATGGGCAGCTTTCTTT
CDR3 protein: CASSSSQGWAAFF

V gene: TRBV5-5
J gene: TRBJ2-7
clone size: -
D gene: TRBD2
CDR3 DNA: TGTGCCAGCAGCCTAGCGGGGAATGATTACGAGCAGTACTTC
CDR3 protein: CASSLAGNDYEQYF

V gene: TRBV20-1
J gene: TRBJ2-5
clone size: many
D gene: -
CDR3 DNA: TGCAGTGCTAGAGCCCCGGGTTCCGCATGGGAGACCCAGTACTTC
CDR3 protein: CSARAPGSAWETQYF

V gene: TRBV24-1
J gene: TRBJ2-7
clone size: many
D gene: TRBD2
CDR3 DNA: TGTGCCACCAGGGGACTAGCGGGAGGGCCATGCGAGCAGTACTTC
CDR3 protein: CATRGLAGGPCEQYF